This TCR beta chain derives from a study of T cell responses to AZD1222 COVID-19 vaccine (dated by TCRdb to 2020 to 2023). For the wider study: AZD1222 recipients given second doses at about 4 weeks or at about 12 weeks were pooled, since spike-specific TCR depth and breadth were not found to differ between the two schedules. Trial participants were enrolled into age subgroups of 18-55, 56-69 and 70-plus years, which contained roughly 150, 30 and 60 TCR-sequenced participants, respectively. TCR sequencing covered approximately 230 trial participants: around 210 given two doses of AZD1222 and 26 given two doses of MenACWY control vaccine.

CDR1 and CDR2 are read off the germline V gene as SGHTS and YDEGEE. The junction shows trimming of 2 bases on V and 7 bases on J, and the gene matches do not reach 6 bases of it. Including the terminal cysteine and phenylalanine, the CDR3 comprises 15 residues. Left in the record is the CDR3 DNA by itself, 45 bases read in frame from the first base. In light of the paper, this sample's time point label describes: baseline before first vaccination. The vaccinee samples were drawn from two UK trials, COV001 and COV002, one of which was a single-blind randomized controlled phase 2/3 trial testing AZD1222 (ChAdOx1 nCoV-19) in healthy adults. For TCRbeta chain sequencing, PBMC samples from trial participants were taken at day 0 and at day 28 after the second dose. The CDR3 regions of human TCRbeta chains were analyzed by immunosequencing. Under the source paper's analysis protocol: TCRs in the repertoires were compared against a reference library of SARS-CoV-2-specific TCRs that had been generated with the MIRA antigen-specificity platform. Breadth was defined as the fraction of unique TCRs that were SARS-CoV-2-associated, and depth was defined as the fraction of total T cells that were SARS-CoV-2-associated. Using the MIRA data, each spike-specific TCR was mapped to the spike region that the TCR reacts to and placed in a CD4 or CD8 class. Log10-transformed breadth and depth values were compared by one-way ANOVA with Sidak's multiple comparisons tests. TCRdb retrieved this table from immuneACCESS and kept in-frame rearrangements only. Not all clones are present; in checked studies, unresolved V genes account for under half, and no reason is known for the remainder. V, J and clone size derive from that table, while D and trimming were established from the DNA sequence. For this sample the table gives around 140,000 clones, of which 91% were detected only once. The ten biggest clones cover approximately 1.5% of the sample.

Results and caveats for the whole study, not just this receptor: After two AZD1222 doses, spike-specific TCR breadth and depth were significantly higher than at day 0 and than in MenACWY recipients. The 56-69-year group was small, and its depth increase did not reach significance, likely because of low power. Most participants were white British and females outnumbered males, and the authors suggested that clonal diversity may have been underestimated. Conclusions about previously exposed vaccinees are limited, since just six or seven AZD1222 recipients were seropositive for SARS-CoV-2 at baseline. Nearly half of unique spike-specific TCRs reportedly recognized epitopes outside regions mutated in the B.1.351 and B.1.1.7 variants. The whole spike protein was spanned by vaccine-associated CD4 TCRs, and dominant responses were seen in regions 160-218 and 743-854. Because no day 14 peak-response samples were available, repertoires were characterized only after the peak T cell response.

On this clone itself: Its cognate antigen has yet to be identified. Per-base quality was not reported, and no clone a single base away is much larger than it.

Sequencing was performed on peripheral blood, taken on day 0 of AZD1222 vaccination. The TCR originated in an adult in good health. The chain is made from TRBV5-8 and TRBJ1-5; 10 central nucleotides agree with TRBD1. The nucleotide sequence is given as TGTGCCAGCAGCTTCGGGACAGGGGTGGAGCAGCCCCAGCATTTT. Its translation is CASSFGTGVEQPQHF.